This T cell receptor (beta chain) was recorded in a study of PD-1 blockade in classical Hodgkin lymphoma. The method was immunoSEQ multiplex PCR; TCRdb's version includes in-frame clones alone and lacks a portion of them. Among some 25,000 clones listed, approximately 78% were seen once. Study-wide results and limits: Complete responders' diversity at baseline resembled that of newly diagnosed patients.

Every patient experienced relapse after autologous stem cell transplantation, and brentuximab vedotin exposure varied. Turning to this clone: Its antigen is unknown.

The origin of this receptor is a human donor with classical Hodgkin lymphoma. Source: peripheral blood mononuclear cells (PBMCs), taken before the second cycle of nivolumab.

This CDR3 reads CASSAHPGGRTGEKLFF. The CDR3 DNA sequence: TGTGCCAGCAGCGCCCACCCCGGGGGGAGGACCGGGGAAAAACTGTTTTTT. The chain joins TRBV9 to TRBJ1-4; D perhaps matches TRBD1 (5 bases). This CDR3 is 17 amino acids long. The V gene lost 3 bases and the J gene lost 8 bases, with 23 bases spanning the gap. CDR1 and CDR2 (germline): SGDLS, YYNGEE.